The 9 T cell receptor beta chains given below trace back to one sample, sequenced in a study of T cell responses to AZD1222 COVID-19 vaccine (dated by TCRdb to 2020 to 2022). Explained via the paper, the time point label denotes: baseline before first vaccination. The library was produced with the immunoSEQ multiplex PCR assay. TCRdb mirrors the immuneACCESS table, restricted to in-frame sequences. Some clones are absent from its copies; in checked studies, under half trace to an unresolved V gene, and the reason for the others is unknown. This sample has 65,000 to 70,000 clones in its table, and 65% to 80% of those were observed once. The ten largest clones add up to 9.5% to 13% of the sample. Sequenced here: peripheral blood, sampled on day 0 of AZD1222 vaccination. These receptors all stem from an adult in good health.

The chain recombines TRBV30 with TRBJ2-1, with 10 bases that match TRBD2. Per the germline V gene, CDR1 is GTSNPN and CDR2 is SVGIG (reference sequence). The CDR3 consists of 15 residues. The junction had 5 bases not matched to a gene; V was cut back by 2 bases and J by 4 bases. CDR3 DNA sequence: TGTGCCTGGAGTCCTAGCGGGGGATTTTACAATGAGCAGTTCTTC. Its translation is CAWSPSGGFYNEQFF.

V and J are TRBV4-1 and TRBJ2-3, with D possibly matching TRBD1 (6 bases). The CDR3 has 17 amino acids. V lost 0 bases and J 1 base, leaving 14 bases between the germline ends. The V gene's germline CDR1 is MGHRA and CDR2 YSYEKL. Here the CDR3 reads CASSQEPTGRGTDTQYF. The CDR3 DNA follows: TGCGCCAGCAGCCAAGAACCGACAGGAAGGGGCACAGATACGCAGTATTTT.

This clone appeared a few times. This specimen includes other DNA sequences encoding the same CDR3. The J gene is TRBJ2-3, the V gene TRBV6-5; the match to TRBD1 covers 7 bases. Germline V gives CDR1 MNHEY, CDR2 SVGAGI. CDR3 length equals 13 residues. V shed 7 bases and J 3 bases; nucleotides not matched to a gene: 4. DNA of the CDR3: TGTGCCAGCAATAGGGACAGTACAGATACGCAGTATTTT. Encoded protein: CASNRDSTDTQYF.

This chain connects TRBV5-1 to TRBJ1-3, with 7 bases lining up with TRBD1. The CDR3 is 14 amino acids. CDR1 is SGHRS, CDR2 YFSETQ, per germline. After removal of 3 bases from V and 0 bases from J, the junction contained 0 bases not matched to a gene. Here the CDR3 reads CASSWDSSGNTIYF. CDR3 DNA sequence: TGCGCCAGCAGCTGGGACAGCTCTGGAAACACCATATATTTT.

V gene TRBV7-9 combines with J gene TRBJ2-1, with D possibly TRBD1 on 5 matching bases. The CDR3 spans 12 residues. Germline-derived CDR1 and CDR2 are SEHNR and FQNEAQ (reference sequence). V was pared by 6 bases and J by 8 bases, with 11 bases between. Written as DNA, the CDR3 is TGTGCCAGCAGGACTGGGGCCTATGAGCAGTTCTTC. Translating it yields CASRTGAYEQFF.

This clone appeared once. V is TRBV6-5 and J is TRBJ1-1; TRBD1 might be the D (6 bases). The ends were cut back, 10 bases at V and 4 bases at J, with 16 bases in the middle. Germline CDR1 and CDR2: MNHEY and SVGAGI. The length of the CDR3 is 13 residues. The CDR3 sequence: CATRTGGATEAFF. DNA of the CDR3: TGTGCCACCCGAACTGGGGGCGCCACTGAAGCTTTCTTT.

V usage is TRBV18 and J usage is TRBJ1-2, with 10 bases matching TRBD1. Germline CDR1 and CDR2: KGHSH and LQKENI. The CDR3 consists of 15 residues. V lost 1 base and J lost 5; bases outside the gene matches: 4. CDR3 nucleotide sequence: TGTGCCAGCTCACCACAAGGGACAGGGGAATATGGCTACACCTTC. It specifies CASSPQGTGEYGYTF.

The rearrangement links TRBV28 to TRBJ1-2; D gene uncertain. The CDR3 totals 13 residues. The germline V gene has CDR1 MDHEN and CDR2 SYDVKM. V was shortened by 1 base and J by 1 base, with 4 bases between the two germline ends. The CDR3 DNA is TGTGCCAGCAGTTTATCCAATAACTATGGCTACACCTTC. Translated: CASSLSNNYGYTF.

The V gene is TRBV7-8, the J gene TRBJ2-3; D uncertain. Germline V gene sequence: CDR1 SGHVS, CDR2 FQNEAQ. The CDR3 length is 11 residues. Trimming left V 1 base short and J 5 bases short, with 1 base between. DNA for the CDR3: TGTGCCAGCAGCTTAGAAGATACGCAGTATTTT. Translation gives CASSLEDTQYF.